Shown below are 10 T cell receptor beta chains from a single sample sequenced in a study of T cell responses to AZD1222 COVID-19 vaccine. Assay used: immunoSEQ multiplex PCR; TCRdb lists only in-frame clones, some missing. The table records about 190,000 clones, approximately 91% of them present only once. The sequencing here drew on peripheral blood, taken on day 0 of AZD1222 vaccination. The receptors derive from an adult in good health.

This clone occurred a few times. V gene TRBV27 combines with J gene TRBJ2-7; no reliable D call. Germline CDR1 and CDR2: MNHEY and SMNVEV (reference sequence). The CDR3 runs to 14 residues. Trimming pared 6 bases from V and 1 base from J, leaving 13 bases between. The chain's CDR3 is CASSPSGSSYEQYF. In DNA form, the CDR3 reads TGTGCCAGCAGCCCTTCGGGCAGTTCCTACGAGCAGTACTTC.

Turning to this clone: The sample has other DNA sequences that encode this CDR3 too. The chain links TRBV15 to TRBJ2-7, with D possibly TRBD2 on 6 matching bases. Looked up from germline, CDR1 is LNHNV and CDR2 is YYDKDF (reference sequence). Trimming cost V 1 base and J 2 bases, with 9 bases left between them. The CDR3 has 14 residues. The CDR3 is CATSRGGRTYEQYF. CDR3 nucleotide sequence: TGTGCCACCAGCAGAGGAGGGAGGACCTACGAGCAGTACTTC.

The chain couples TRBV29-1 to TRBJ1-4, with TRBD1 as a possible D gene (6 bases). V lost 5 bases, J lost 7 bases, and 17 bases lay in between. Germline loops: CDR1 SQVTM, CDR2 ANQGSEA. The CDR3 consists of 14 residues. The DNA for the CDR3 is TGCAGCGTTAACGATTGGGGGCGCGGTGAAAAACTGTTTTTT. This translates into CSVNDWGRGEKLFF. Based on the CDR3 plus reference TRBV29-1 and TRBJ1-4, the full variable domain is SAVISQKPSRDICQRGTSLTIQCQVDSQVTMMFWYRQQPGQSLTLIATANQGSEATYESGFVIDKFPISRPNLTFSTLTVSNMSPEDSSIYLCSVNDWGRGEKLFFGSGTQLSVL.

The chain carries TRBV5-4 and TRBJ1-1, with 7 bases that match TRBD1. There are 17 residues in the CDR3. Germline CDR1 and CDR2: SGHNT and YYREEE (reference sequence). The J segment lost 4 bases and the V segment lost 0 bases, leaving 12 bases of the junction unmatched. The CDR3 DNA follows: TGTGCCAGCAGCTTGGAGGGACAGACCGTAATGGGCACTGAAGCTTTCTTT. This translates into CASSLEGQTVMGTEAFF.

The sample holds a few counts of this clone. V gene TRBV19 combines with J gene TRBJ2-2; D perhaps matches TRBD2 (7 bases). V was pared by 7 bases and J by 4 bases, with 19 bases between. From germline, CDR1 is LNHDA and CDR2 SQIVND (reference sequence). The CDR3 consists of 16 residues. CDR3 sequence reads: CASKGTGGRVTGELFF. CDR3 in DNA: TGTGCCAGTAAGGGGACGGGGGGCAGGGTCACCGGGGAGCTGTTTTTT.

This clone was seen a handful of times. The V gene is TRBV4-2, the J gene TRBJ1-4; TRBD1 is a possible D gene (5 bases). Per the germline V gene, CDR1 is LGHNA and CDR2 is YNFKEQ. This CDR3 has 14 residues. The germline V and J ends were trimmed by 1 base and 8 bases, with 11 bases remaining between them. CDR3 residues: CASSQVGGGEKLFF. CDR3 bases: TGTGCCAGCAGCCAAGTCGGGGGTGGCGAAAAACTGTTTTTT.

In its sample, this clone was seen once. This chain joins TRBV28 and TRBJ2-3, with no clear D. CDR3 length: 12 amino acids. CDR1 MDHEN and CDR2 SYDVKM come from the germline V gene. Trimming left V 7 bases short and J 5 bases short, with 10 bases between. CDR3 loop: CASTSPRDTQYF. In nucleotides, the CDR3 is TGTGCCAGCACCTCCCCTAGAGATACGCAGTATTTT.

This chain connects TRBV27 to TRBJ1-5, with unresolved D. Trimming removed 3 bases from V and 6 bases from J, with 15 bases in between. The CDR3 covers 15 residues. Germline-derived CDR1 and CDR2 are MNHEY and SMNVEV (reference sequence). In nucleotides, the CDR3 is TGTGCCAGCAGTTTTACACACGACGGGAGTCAGCCCCAGCATTTT. Protein: CASSFTHDGSQPQHF.

The rearrangement uses TRBV7-9 and TRBJ2-7; D unresolved. The CDR3 runs 11 residues. Trimming pared 5 bases from V and 3 bases from J, leaving 5 bases between. The germline gives CDR1 SEHNR, CDR2 FQNEAQ (reference sequence). The CDR3 DNA follows: TGTGCCAGCAGCGCTATCTACGAGCAGTACTTC. Protein: CASSAIYEQYF. Variable domain in full (rest from reference TRBV7-9 and TRBJ2-7): DTGVSQNPRHKITKRGQNVTFRCDPISEHNRLYWYRQTLGQGPEFLTYFQNEAQLEKSRLLSDRFSAERPKGSFSTLEIQRTEQGDSAMYLCASSAIYEQYFGPGTRLTVT.

The chain recombines TRBV5-5 with TRBJ2-3, with D maybe TRBD2 (5 bases). The length of the CDR3 is 13 residues. The germline V gene encodes CDR1 SGHKS and CDR2 YYEKEE (reference sequence). V lost 3 bases and J lost 4, with 9 bases in between. The CDR3 DNA reads TGTGCCAGCAGCTGGCGGGCCGCAGATACGCAGTATTTT. Amino acid sequence: CASSWRAADTQYF.